In this sample, the clone carrying this TCR beta chain turned up a few times. At one boundary the junction diverges from the germline segment, which might be a read error. The data are from a study of identical twins. TCRdb processed the 5' RACE reads anew with MiXCR; each CDR3 protein has one entry. Altogether about 720,000 distinct CDR3 sequences are present, around 8.3% being singletons, with the ten largest covering approximately 0.94%. Germline V gives CDR1 DFQATT, CDR2 SNEGSKA (reference sequence). The CDR3 covers 14 residues. In addition, the sample was reused for a study of yellow fever vaccine responses in identical twins.

Sequencing input: PBMCs. The TCR originated in a woman younger than 30 in good health. The chain uses TRBV20-1 and TRBJ2-5; D might be TRBD1 (6 bases). Here the CDR3 reads CSAGDAGADETQYF. The CDR3 DNA follows: TGCAGTGCTGGAGATGCAGGGGCTGATGAGACCCAGTACTTC.